This is a list of T cell receptor beta chains from one sample in a study of control samples from healthy donors and cancer patients. Profiled with immunoSEQ multiplex PCR; TCRdb holds only in-frame clones, not every one. The sample records approximately 37,000 clones, 92% being singletons. Sequences were obtained from blood. The receptors were sampled from a woman aged 45-60 years in good health. CDR3s leave out the opening cysteine and the closing phenylalanine or tryptophan.

j_gene | v_gene | CDR3aa
TRBJ1-1 | TRBV9 | ASSVRPSNTEAF
TRBJ2-1 | TRBV6-6 | ASSYYRGDEQF
TRBJ2-5 | TRBV2 | ASSRQGLETQY
TRBJ1-1 | TRBV9 | ASSPGRVNTEAF
TRBJ1-1 | TRBV5-4 | ASSRAFGDTEAF
TRBJ2-5 | TRBV14 | ASSQLVQETQY
TRBJ1-4 | TRBV4-2 | ASSQGSVDSWNEKLF
TRBJ1-1 | TRBV19 | ASSAAPGTSAF
TRBJ1-4 | TRBV3-1/TRBV3-2 | ASSQEGTGSNEKLF
TRBJ1-5 | TRBV7-9 | ASSSTGGHNQPQH
TRBJ1-1 | TRBV28 | ASSLGSRNTEAF
TRBJ2-2 | TRBV30 | ARGWTGELF
TRBJ1-2 | TRBV9 | ASSVSPTGGDGYT
TRBJ1-4 | TRBV28 | ASSRFENKYEKLF
TRBJ2-7 | TRBV19 | ASSKGQLYEQY
TRBJ1-3 | TRBV11-1 | ASSLRRGSGNTIY
TRBJ1-4 | TRBV11-2 | ASTSSPGTHNEKLF
TRBJ2-7 | TRBV7-2 | ASSSGQSYEQY
TRBJ2-7 | TRBV3-1/TRBV3-2 | ASSLVPTRSRSNEQY
TRBJ1-1 | TRBV5-6 | ASSLERVGAF
TRBJ2-4 | TRBV28 | ASSFFGGANIQY
TRBJ1-4 | TRBV19 | ASSRTAATNEKLF
TRBJ1-1 | TRBV7-8 | ASRRVGRINTEAF
TRBJ1-2 | TRBV7-2 | ASSRSVGGGGYT
TRBJ2-2 | TRBV19 | ASTPRTGGVGELF
TRBJ1-2 | TRBV2 | ASAGEIYGYT
TRBJ2-3 | TRBV28 | ASSPGLAGDPSTDTQY
TRBJ1-6 | TRBV27 | ASSFEAGVNSPLH
TRBJ1-1 | TRBV2 | ASSVGRATEAF
TRBJ1-2 | TRBV19 | ASSAGQGARYGYT
TRBJ1-4 | TRBV9 | ASSVAGGGRHEKLF
TRBJ1-1 | TRBV2 | ASNLNTEAF
TRBJ2-4 | TRBV15 | ATSRRDSIKNIQY
TRBJ2-1 | TRBV19 | ASRPGQGYNEQF
TRBJ2-5 | TRBV4-3 | ASSLEGWETQY
TRBJ1-2 | TRBV3-1/TRBV3-2 | ASSQDNRGVHGYT
TRBJ2-1 | TRBV18 | ASSPATLGEQF
TRBJ2-1 | TRBV27 | ASSFAGVYNEQF
TRBJ1-1 | TRBV5-1 | ASSEPGTGDTEAF
TRBJ2-7 | TRBV6-5 | ASSSGTSFYEQY
TRBJ1-1 | TRBV7-9 | ASSRRWGYAEAF